These 26 T cell receptor beta chains came from one sample sequenced in a study of CD8 T cells in Susac syndrome. The RNA input was about 0.5 to 1 ug, and it was reverse transcribed with random hexamers. MiXCR, applied by TCRdb to the immunoSEQ multiplex PCR reads, yields one record per CDR3 protein. The table has about 180,000 distinct CDR3 sequences, almost 96% seen once. The material sequenced was CD4+ T cells from PBMCs. The receptors stem from a human donor with multiple sclerosis.

The chain is built from TRBV20-1 and TRBJ2-1, with D tentatively TRBD2 (6 bases). V was shortened by 0 bases and J by 8 bases, with 11 bases between the two germline ends. Per germline, CDR1 DFQATT and CDR2 SNEGSKA (reference sequence). CDR3 length equals 13 residues. CDR3 region: CSARDPLAYEQFF. The CDR3 DNA sequence: TGCAGTGCTAGAGATCCTCTAGCGTATGAGCAGTTCTTC.

This sequence joins TRBV28 and TRBJ1-2; D may be TRBD1 (5 bases). CDR3 size: 14 residues. In germline, CDR1 is MDHEN, CDR2 SYDVKM. Between the trimmed V and J ends, which lost 6 bases and 4 bases, there was a span of 15 bases. The CDR3 nucleotides read TGTGCCAGCAGCCCCCCCGGCGGGGGCTATGGCTACACCTTC. Protein: CASSPPGGGYGYTF.

The genes are TRBV20-1 and TRBJ1-1, with D tentatively TRBD1 (6 bases). The CDR3 sequence is 14 residues long. Germline V gene sequence: CDR1 DFQATT, CDR2 SNEGSKA (reference sequence). The V end was cut by 0 bases, the J end by 2 bases, with 10 bases between. CDR3 residues: CSAREGGPNTEAFF. CDR3 in DNA: TGCAGTGCTAGAGAAGGGGGGCCAAACACTGAAGCTTTCTTT.

The chain combines TRBV20-1 with TRBJ1-6, with D possibly being TRBD1 (5 bases). CDR1 is DFQATT, CDR2 SNEGSKA, per germline (reference sequence). The CDR3 has 16 amino acids. Trimming shortened V by 0 bases and J by 3 bases, and 12 bases separated the two germline ends. The CDR3 DNA follows: TGCAGTGCTAGAGACACAAGGACATACTATAATTCACCCCTCCACTTT. It codes for CSARDTRTYYNSPLHF.

DNA of the CDR3: TGTGCCAGCAGCCAAGCGGCAGATACGCAGTATTTT. This encodes CASSQAADTQYF. The genes are TRBV14 and TRBJ2-3; D gene ambiguous. Germline CDR1 is SGHDN and CDR2 is FVKESK. There are 12 residues in the CDR3. V gave up 1 base and J gave up 4 bases, with 3 bases separating them.

This sequence joins TRBV3-1 and TRBJ1-4, with no clear D. Trimming shortened V by 4 bases and J by 8 bases, and 11 bases separated the two germline ends. CDR1 and CDR2 (germline): LGHDT, YNNKEL (reference sequence). The CDR3 sequence is 13 residues long. This CDR3 is CASSPSLYEKLFF. The CDR3 DNA reads as TGTGCCAGCAGCCCCAGCTTATACGAAAAACTGTTTTTT. The full variable domain, rest sourced from reference TRBV3-1 and TRBJ1-4, is DTAVSQTPKYLVTQMGNDKSIKCEQNLGHDTMYWYKQDSKKFLKIMFSYNNKELIINETVPNRFSPKSPDKAHLNLHINSLELGDSAVYFCASSPSLYEKLFFGSGTQLSVL.

This chain joins TRBV12-3 or TRBV12-4 and TRBJ1-2; TRBD1 matches at 12 bases. V lost 6 bases, J lost 5 bases, and 19 bases stayed unmatched. This CDR3 region has 19 residues. CDR3 residues: CASRLNGILGTGGKYGYTF. The CDR3 coding sequence is TGTGCCAGCAGACTTAATGGAATTTTAGGGACAGGGGGCAAGTATGGCTACACCTTC.

The gene calls are TRBV10-3 and TRBJ2-7, with TRBD1 identical over 9 bases. The CDR3 extends over 14 amino acids. Trimming took 6 bases from V and 5 from J; bases not matched to a gene: 8. CDR1 is ENHRY and CDR2 is SYGVKD in the germline V gene. CDR3 DNA: TGTGCCATCAGGGATGACAGGGGGAACAACGAGCAGTACTTC. The encoded protein is CAIRDDRGNNEQYF.

This rearrangement joins TRBV29-1 to TRBJ2-3; 10 positions agree with TRBD2. CDR3 size: 15 residues. Germline V gene lookup returns CDR1 SQVTM and CDR2 ANQGSEA. With V trimmed by 1 base and J by 5 bases, 6 bases remained unmatched. This CDR3 reads CSVEVSGGAGDTQYF. The CDR3, as DNA: TGCAGCGTTGAAGTGAGCGGGGGGGCTGGAGATACGCAGTATTTT.

This clonotype was seen a single time. This sequence joins TRBV30 and TRBJ2-4; the D gene is possibly TRBD2 (7 bases). The length of the CDR3 is 10 residues. The germline V gene encodes CDR1 GTSNPN and CDR2 SVGIG (reference sequence). The ends were cut back, 8 bases at V and 7 bases at J, with 9 bases in the middle. CDR3 DNA: TGTGCCCGCGGGGGCAACATTCAGTACTTC. Protein sequence: CARGGNIQYF.

In regard to this clonotype: The junction departs from germline at one end; a sequencing error may be responsible. The V and J genes are TRBV5-1 and TRBJ2-5, with 9 bases fitting TRBD1. This CDR3 is 14 amino acids long. Per the germline V gene, CDR1 is SGHRS and CDR2 is YFSETQ. CDR3 protein: CASSPGQGQETQYF. The CDR3 nucleotides read TGTGCCAGCTCCCCGGGACAGGGACAAGAGACCCAGTACTTC.

The chain couples TRBV15 to TRBJ1-6; maybe TRBD1 (6 bases). Trimming shortened V by 6 bases and J by 9 bases, and 12 bases separated the two germline ends. The CDR3 has 13 amino acids. Germline CDR1 reads LNHNV; CDR2 reads YYDKDF (reference sequence). CDR3 amino acids: CATSQGYGSPLHF. The DNA for the CDR3 is TGTGCCACCAGTCAGGGGTACGGTTCACCCCTCCACTTT.

The chain employs TRBV5-4 and TRBJ2-7; 7 nucleotides match TRBD2. V dropped 7 bases and J dropped 2; count of bases not matched to a gene: 6. CDR3 size: 13 residues. The V gene's germline CDR1 is SGHNT and CDR2 YYREEE (reference sequence). The CDR3 here is CASGERGAYEQYF. Written as DNA, the CDR3 is TGTGCCAGCGGAGAGCGGGGCGCCTACGAGCAGTACTTC.

The DNA of the CDR3 is TGTGCCAGCAGTTTAGCGCTAGGGACATGGGACACTGAAGCTTTCTTT. This translates into CASSLALGTWDTEAFF. V usage is TRBV12-3 or TRBV12-4 and J usage is TRBJ1-1; the D gene is possibly TRBD1 (6 bases). Trimming took 0 bases from V and 3 from J, leaving 14 bases between them. The CDR3 spans 16 residues.

The chain is built from TRBV20-1 and TRBJ2-1; the match to TRBD1 covers 7 bases. The J segment lost 3 bases and the V segment lost 0 bases, leaving 8 bases of the junction unmatched. Per germline, CDR1 DFQATT and CDR2 SNEGSKA (reference sequence). This CDR3 region has 16 residues. The CDR3 DNA reads as TGCAGTGCTAGAGACTACGGACAGGATAACTACAATGAGCAGTTCTTC. It yields the protein CSARDYGQDNYNEQFF.

The rearrangement uses TRBV15 and TRBJ2-7; weak D call: TRBD1 (7 bases). The germline V gene has CDR1 LNHNV and CDR2 YYDKDF (reference sequence). V was trimmed by 6 bases and J by 0 bases, leaving 15 bases between them. The CDR3 is made up of 15 amino acids. In DNA, the CDR3 is TGTGCCACCAGAGCCCGACAGGGAGGCTCCTACGAGCAGTACTTC. The encoded protein is CATRARQGGSYEQYF.

The genes are TRBV30 and TRBJ2-7; D call uncertain. V was cut by 2 bases and J by 4 bases, with 6 bases left in between. Germline V gene data show CDR1 as GTSNPN and CDR2 as SVGIG (reference sequence). The CDR3 contains 11 residues. The CDR3 DNA follows: TGTGCCTGGAGTAGGCAGTACGAGCAGTACTTC. Protein: CAWSRQYEQYF.

The CDR3: CSARLAGSLGQYF. The CDR3 coding sequence is TGCAGCGCAAGACTAGCGGGGAGTCTAGGCCAGTACTTC. V gene TRBV29-1 combines with J gene TRBJ2-5, with TRBD2 identical over 11 bases. Germline loops: CDR1 SQVTM, CDR2 ANQGSEA. The trim removed 7 bases at V and 10 bases at J, leaving 11 bases unmatched. This CDR3 has 13 residues.

In nucleotides, the CDR3 is TGCGCCAGCAGCTTGGAGGGTCGACCGCATGATGGCTACACCTTC. Translation: CASSLEGRPHDGYTF. The rearrangement links TRBV5-1 to TRBJ1-2; no firm D call. CDR3 length: 15 amino acids. With 0 bases removed from V and 6 bases from J, the gap between germline ends came to 15 bases. In germline, CDR1 is SGHRS, CDR2 YFSETQ.

The genes are TRBV9 and TRBJ1-1; TRBD1 matches 8 bases. V lost 5 bases, J lost 0 bases, and 3 bases stayed unmatched. The CDR3 loop spans 14 amino acids. The germline V gene has CDR1 SGDLS and CDR2 YYNGEE. CDR3 bases: TGTGCCAGCAGTCGGACAGGGATGAACACTGAAGCTTTCTTT. Residues: CASSRTGMNTEAFF.

The chain carries TRBV30 and TRBJ2-1; D remains ambiguous. Trimming stripped 7 bases from V and 0 bases from J, with 10 bases between. Germline V gives CDR1 GTSNPN, CDR2 SVGIG (reference sequence). This CDR3 is 13 amino acids long. The chain's CDR3 is CALDLSSYNEQFF. CDR3 DNA sequence: TGTGCCTTAGACTTGAGCTCCTACAATGAGCAGTTCTTC.

Remarks on this clonotype: One junction end does not reproduce the germline sequence, and a read error may be involved. The CDR3: CATHDRKGHF. For the CDR3, the DNA is TGTGCCACACATGACAGGAAAGGCCACTTC. This chain uses TRBV7-9 with TRBJ2-5, with a weak D call TRBD1 (6 bases). The germline V gene encodes CDR1 SEHNR and CDR2 FQNEAQ (reference sequence). CDR3 length: 10 amino acids.

V gene TRBV3-1 combines with J gene TRBJ2-1; no clear D. This CDR3 is built from 13 residues. Germline CDR1 is LGHDT and CDR2 is YNNKEL (reference sequence). V lost 0 bases and J 7 bases, leaving 7 bases between the germline ends. This chain's CDR3 is CASSQDWVNEQFF. In DNA form, the CDR3 reads TGTGCCAGCAGCCAAGATTGGGTAAATGAGCAGTTCTTC.

The chain carries TRBV3-1 and TRBJ2-2; TRBD1 aligns across 7 bases. The CDR3 consists of 16 residues. After removal of 6 bases from V and 6 bases from J, the junction contained 13 bases not matched to a gene. Germline V lookup: CDR1 LGHDT, CDR2 YNNKEL (reference sequence). The CDR3 loop reads CASSHRPTGVAGELFF. Written as DNA, the CDR3 is TGTGCCAGCAGTCACAGGCCCACAGGGGTTGCCGGGGAGCTGTTTTTT.

The V call is TRBV11-3, the J call TRBJ2-5, with D hard to call. This CDR3 comprises 13 residues. Germline CDR1 is SGHNT and CDR2 is YENEEA. Trimming took off 1 base at V and 3 bases at J, with 6 bases between the two ends. CDR3: CASSLGAEETQYF. In DNA form, the CDR3 reads TGTGCCAGCAGCTTAGGGGCCGAAGAGACCCAGTACTTC.

The V gene is TRBV27, the J gene TRBJ2-3; D ambiguous. This CDR3 region has 13 residues. Germline V gene data show CDR1 as MNHEY and CDR2 as SMNVEV (reference sequence). The ends were cut back, 11 bases at V and 0 bases at J, with 12 bases in the middle. The CDR3 reads CAVRSGSTDTQYF. The CDR3 region has the DNA TGTGCCGTTCGATCTGGGAGCACAGATACGCAGTATTTT.